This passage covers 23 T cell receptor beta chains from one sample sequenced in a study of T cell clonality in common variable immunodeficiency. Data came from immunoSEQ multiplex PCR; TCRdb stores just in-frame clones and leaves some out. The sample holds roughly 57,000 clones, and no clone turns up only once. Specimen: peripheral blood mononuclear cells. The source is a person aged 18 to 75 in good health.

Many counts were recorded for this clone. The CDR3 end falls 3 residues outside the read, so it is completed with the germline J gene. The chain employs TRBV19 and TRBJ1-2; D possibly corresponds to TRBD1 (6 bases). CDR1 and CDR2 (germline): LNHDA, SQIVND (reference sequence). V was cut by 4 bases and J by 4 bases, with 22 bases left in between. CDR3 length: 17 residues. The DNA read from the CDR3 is TGTGCCAGTAGTACGGGCGGGGGGGCCCTGGACTTCTATGGC. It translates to CASSTGGGALDFYG. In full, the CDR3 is CASSTGGGALDFYGYTF.

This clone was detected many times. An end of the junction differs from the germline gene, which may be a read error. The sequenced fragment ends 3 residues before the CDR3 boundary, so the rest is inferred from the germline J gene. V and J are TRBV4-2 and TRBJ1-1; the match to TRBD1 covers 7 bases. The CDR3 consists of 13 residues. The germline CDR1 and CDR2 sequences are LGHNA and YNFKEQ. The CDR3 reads CASSPTGETEAFF. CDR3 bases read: TGCGCCAGCAGCCCCACAGGGGAAACTGAA.

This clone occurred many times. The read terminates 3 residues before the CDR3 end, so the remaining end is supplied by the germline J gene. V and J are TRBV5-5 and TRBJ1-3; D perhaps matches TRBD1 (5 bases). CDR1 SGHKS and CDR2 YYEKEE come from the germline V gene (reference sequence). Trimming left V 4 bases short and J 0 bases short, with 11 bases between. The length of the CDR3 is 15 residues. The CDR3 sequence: CASSALGGSGNTIYF. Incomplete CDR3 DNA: TGTGCCAGCAGCGCGTTGGGGGGCTCTGGAAACACC.

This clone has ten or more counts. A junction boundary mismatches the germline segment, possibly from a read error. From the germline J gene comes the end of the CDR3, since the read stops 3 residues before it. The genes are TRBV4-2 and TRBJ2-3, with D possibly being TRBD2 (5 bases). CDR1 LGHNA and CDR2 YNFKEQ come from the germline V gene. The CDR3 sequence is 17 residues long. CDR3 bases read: TGCGCCAGCAGCCCCTCCCTTAGGAGGACTAGCACAGATACG. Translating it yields CASSPSLRRTSTDT. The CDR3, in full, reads CASSPSLRRTSTDTQYF.

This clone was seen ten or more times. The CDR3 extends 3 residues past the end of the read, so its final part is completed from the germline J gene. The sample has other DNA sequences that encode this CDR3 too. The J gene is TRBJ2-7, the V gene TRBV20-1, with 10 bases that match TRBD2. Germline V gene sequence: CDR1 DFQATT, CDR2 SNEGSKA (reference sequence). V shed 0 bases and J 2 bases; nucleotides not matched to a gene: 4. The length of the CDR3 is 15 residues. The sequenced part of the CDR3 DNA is TGCAGTGCTAGAGATCAACTAGCGGGGCCCTACGAG. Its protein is CSARDQLAGPYE. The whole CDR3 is CSARDQLAGPYEQYF.

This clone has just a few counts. The CDR3 spells CASRPGGFTDTQYF. CDR3 bases read: TGTGCCAGCAGACCGGGGGGCTTCACAGATACC. The V call is TRBV7-3, the J call TRBJ2-5, with a tentative D call TRBD2 (7 bases). Sequencing ends 3 residues short of the CDR3 end; the germline J gene provides the rest. This CDR3 has 14 amino acids. CDR1 SGHTA and CDR2 FQGTGA come from the germline V gene.

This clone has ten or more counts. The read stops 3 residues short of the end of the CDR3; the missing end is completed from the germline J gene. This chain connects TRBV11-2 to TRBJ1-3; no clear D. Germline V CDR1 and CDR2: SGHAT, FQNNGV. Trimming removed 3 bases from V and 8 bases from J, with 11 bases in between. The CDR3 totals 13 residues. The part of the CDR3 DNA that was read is TGTGCCAGCAGCTTCCCCCCTGAGGACACC. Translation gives CASSFPPEDT. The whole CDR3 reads CASSFPPEDTIYF.

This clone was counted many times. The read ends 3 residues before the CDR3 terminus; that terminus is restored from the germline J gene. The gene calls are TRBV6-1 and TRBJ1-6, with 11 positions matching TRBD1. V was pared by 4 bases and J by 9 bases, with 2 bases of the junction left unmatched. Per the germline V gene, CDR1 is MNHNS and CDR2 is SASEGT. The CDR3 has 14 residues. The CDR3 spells CASSAGTGGSPLHF. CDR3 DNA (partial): TGTGCCAGCAGTGCAGGGACAGGGGGTTCACCC.

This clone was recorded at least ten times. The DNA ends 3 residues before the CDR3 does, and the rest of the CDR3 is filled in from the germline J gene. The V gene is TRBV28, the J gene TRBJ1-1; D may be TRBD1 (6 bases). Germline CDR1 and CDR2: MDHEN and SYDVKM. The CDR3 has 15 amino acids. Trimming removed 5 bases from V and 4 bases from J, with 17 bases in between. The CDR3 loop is CASSQGTLMSTEAFF. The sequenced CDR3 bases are TGTGCCAGCAGTCAGGGGACCTTAATGAGCACTGAA.

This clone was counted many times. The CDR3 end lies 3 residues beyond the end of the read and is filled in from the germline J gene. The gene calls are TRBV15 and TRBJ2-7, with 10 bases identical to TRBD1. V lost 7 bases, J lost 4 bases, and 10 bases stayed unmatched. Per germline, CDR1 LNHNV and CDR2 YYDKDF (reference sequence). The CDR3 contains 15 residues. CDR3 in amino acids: CATKTHGTGEYEQYF. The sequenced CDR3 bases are TGTGCCACCAAGACGCACGGGACAGGGGAATACGAG.

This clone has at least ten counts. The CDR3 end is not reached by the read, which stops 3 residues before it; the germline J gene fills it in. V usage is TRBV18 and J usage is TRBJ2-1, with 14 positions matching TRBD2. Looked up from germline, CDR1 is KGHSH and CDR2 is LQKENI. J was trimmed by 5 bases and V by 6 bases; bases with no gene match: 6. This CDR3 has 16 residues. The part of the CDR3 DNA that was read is TGTGCCAGCTCCCGGACTAGCGGGGGGATCGACAATGAG. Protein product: CASSRTSGGIDNE. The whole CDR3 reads CASSRTSGGIDNEQFF.

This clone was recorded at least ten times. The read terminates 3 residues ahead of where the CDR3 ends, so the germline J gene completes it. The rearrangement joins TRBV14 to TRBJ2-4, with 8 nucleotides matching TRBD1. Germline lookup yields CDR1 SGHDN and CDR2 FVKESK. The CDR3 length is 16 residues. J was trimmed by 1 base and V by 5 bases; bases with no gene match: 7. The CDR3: CASSLTTGGAKNIQYF. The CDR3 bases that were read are TGTGCCAGCAGCTTAACTACAGGGGGTGCCAAAAACATT. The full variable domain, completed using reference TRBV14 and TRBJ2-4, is EAGVTQFPSHSVIEKGQTVTLRCDPISGHDNLYWYRRVMGKEIKFLLHFVKESKQDESGMPNNRFLAERTGGTYSTLKVQPAELEDSGVYFCASSLTTGGAKNIQYFGAGTRLSVL.

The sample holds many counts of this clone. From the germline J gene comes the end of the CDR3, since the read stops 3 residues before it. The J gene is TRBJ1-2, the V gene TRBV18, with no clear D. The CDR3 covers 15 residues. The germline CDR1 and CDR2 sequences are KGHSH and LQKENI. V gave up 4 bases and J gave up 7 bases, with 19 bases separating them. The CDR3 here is CASSLRPPYITGYTF. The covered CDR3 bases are TGTGCCAGCTCACTACGTCCCCCCTATATCACTGGC.

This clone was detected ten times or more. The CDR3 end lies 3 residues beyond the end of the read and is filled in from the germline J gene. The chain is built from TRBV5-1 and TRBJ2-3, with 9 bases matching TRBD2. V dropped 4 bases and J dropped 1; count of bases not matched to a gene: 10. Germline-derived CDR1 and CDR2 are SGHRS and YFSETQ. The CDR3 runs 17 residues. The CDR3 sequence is CASSPRGAGGRTDTQYF. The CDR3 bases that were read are TGCGCCAGCAGCCCCCGGGGGGCGGGGGGGCGCACAGATACG.

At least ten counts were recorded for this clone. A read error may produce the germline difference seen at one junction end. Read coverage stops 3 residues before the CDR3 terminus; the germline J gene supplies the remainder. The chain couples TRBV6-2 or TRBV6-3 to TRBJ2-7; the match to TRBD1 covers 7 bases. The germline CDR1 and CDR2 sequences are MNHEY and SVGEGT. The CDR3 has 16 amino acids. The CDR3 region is CAGSFLGTDNSYEQYF. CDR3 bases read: TGTGCCGGCAGTTTTCTCGGGACAGATAACTCCTACGAG.

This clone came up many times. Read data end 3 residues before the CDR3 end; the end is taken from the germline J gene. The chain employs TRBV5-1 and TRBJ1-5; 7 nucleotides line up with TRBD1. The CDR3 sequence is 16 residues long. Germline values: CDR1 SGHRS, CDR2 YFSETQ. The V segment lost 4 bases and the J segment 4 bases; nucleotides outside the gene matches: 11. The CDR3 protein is CASSPSGTEGNQPQHF. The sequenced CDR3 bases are TGCGCCAGCAGCCCTTCCGGGACAGAGGGGAATCAGCCC.

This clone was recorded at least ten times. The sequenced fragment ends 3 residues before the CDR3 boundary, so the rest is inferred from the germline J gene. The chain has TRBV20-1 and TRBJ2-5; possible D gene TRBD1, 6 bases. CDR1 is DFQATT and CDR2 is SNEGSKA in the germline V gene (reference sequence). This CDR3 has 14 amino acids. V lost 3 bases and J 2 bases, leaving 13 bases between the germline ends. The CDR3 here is CSARTGSQQETQYF. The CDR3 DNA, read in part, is TGCAGTGCTAGGACAGGTTCGCAGCAAGAGACC.

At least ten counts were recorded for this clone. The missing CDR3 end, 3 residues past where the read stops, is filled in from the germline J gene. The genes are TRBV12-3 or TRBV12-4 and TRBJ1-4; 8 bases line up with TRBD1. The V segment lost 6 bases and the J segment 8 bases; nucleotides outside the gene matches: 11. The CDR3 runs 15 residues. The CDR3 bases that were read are TGTGCCAGCAGCGCGTCTGACAGGGGCGACGAAAAA. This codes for CASSASDRGDEK. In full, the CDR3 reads CASSASDRGDEKLFF.

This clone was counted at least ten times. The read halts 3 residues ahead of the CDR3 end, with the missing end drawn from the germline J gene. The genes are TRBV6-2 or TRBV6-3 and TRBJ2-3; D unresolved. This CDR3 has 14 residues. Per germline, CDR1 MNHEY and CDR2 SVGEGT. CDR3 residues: CASSYSYHGQPQYF. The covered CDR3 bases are TGTGCCAGCAGTTACTCCTATCATGGGCAGCCG.

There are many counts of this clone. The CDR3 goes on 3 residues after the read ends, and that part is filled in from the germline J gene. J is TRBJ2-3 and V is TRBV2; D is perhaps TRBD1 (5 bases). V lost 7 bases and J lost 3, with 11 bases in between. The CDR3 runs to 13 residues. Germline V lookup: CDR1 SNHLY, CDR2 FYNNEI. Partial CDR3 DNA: TGTGCCAGCAACCCCAGGGCAACAGATACG. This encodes CASNPRATDT. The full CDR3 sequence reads CASNPRATDTQYF. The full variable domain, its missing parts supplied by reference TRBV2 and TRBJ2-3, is EPEVTQTPSHQVTQMGQEVILRCVPISNHLYFYWYRQILGQKVEFLVSFYNNEISEKSEIFDDQFSVERPDGSNFTLKIRSTKLEDSAMYFCASNPRATDTQYFGPGTRLTVL.

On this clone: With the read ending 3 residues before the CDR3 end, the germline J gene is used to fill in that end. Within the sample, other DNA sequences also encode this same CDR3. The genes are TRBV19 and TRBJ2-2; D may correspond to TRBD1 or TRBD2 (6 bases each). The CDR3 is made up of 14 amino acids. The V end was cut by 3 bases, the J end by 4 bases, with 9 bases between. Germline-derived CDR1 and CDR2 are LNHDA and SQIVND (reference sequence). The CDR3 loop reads CASSIGGGTGELFF. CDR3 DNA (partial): TGTGCCAGTAGTATCGGAGGGGGCACCGGGGAG.

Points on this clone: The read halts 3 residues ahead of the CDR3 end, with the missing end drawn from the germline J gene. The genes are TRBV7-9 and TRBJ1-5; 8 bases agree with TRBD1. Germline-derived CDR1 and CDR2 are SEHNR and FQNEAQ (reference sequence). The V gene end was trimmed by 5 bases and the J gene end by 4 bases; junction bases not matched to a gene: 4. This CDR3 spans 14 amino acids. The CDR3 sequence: CASSPGTGNQPQHF. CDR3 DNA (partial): TGTGCCAGCAGCCCCGGGACAGGTAATCAGCCC.

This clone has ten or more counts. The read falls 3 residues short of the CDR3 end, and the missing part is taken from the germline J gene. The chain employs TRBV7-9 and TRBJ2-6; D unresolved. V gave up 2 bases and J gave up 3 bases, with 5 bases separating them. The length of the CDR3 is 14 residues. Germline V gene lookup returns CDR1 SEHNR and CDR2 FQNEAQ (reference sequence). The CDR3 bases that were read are TGTGCCAGCAGCTTACCAGGTGGGGCCAACGTC. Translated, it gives CASSLPGGANV. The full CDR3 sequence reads CASSLPGGANVLTF.